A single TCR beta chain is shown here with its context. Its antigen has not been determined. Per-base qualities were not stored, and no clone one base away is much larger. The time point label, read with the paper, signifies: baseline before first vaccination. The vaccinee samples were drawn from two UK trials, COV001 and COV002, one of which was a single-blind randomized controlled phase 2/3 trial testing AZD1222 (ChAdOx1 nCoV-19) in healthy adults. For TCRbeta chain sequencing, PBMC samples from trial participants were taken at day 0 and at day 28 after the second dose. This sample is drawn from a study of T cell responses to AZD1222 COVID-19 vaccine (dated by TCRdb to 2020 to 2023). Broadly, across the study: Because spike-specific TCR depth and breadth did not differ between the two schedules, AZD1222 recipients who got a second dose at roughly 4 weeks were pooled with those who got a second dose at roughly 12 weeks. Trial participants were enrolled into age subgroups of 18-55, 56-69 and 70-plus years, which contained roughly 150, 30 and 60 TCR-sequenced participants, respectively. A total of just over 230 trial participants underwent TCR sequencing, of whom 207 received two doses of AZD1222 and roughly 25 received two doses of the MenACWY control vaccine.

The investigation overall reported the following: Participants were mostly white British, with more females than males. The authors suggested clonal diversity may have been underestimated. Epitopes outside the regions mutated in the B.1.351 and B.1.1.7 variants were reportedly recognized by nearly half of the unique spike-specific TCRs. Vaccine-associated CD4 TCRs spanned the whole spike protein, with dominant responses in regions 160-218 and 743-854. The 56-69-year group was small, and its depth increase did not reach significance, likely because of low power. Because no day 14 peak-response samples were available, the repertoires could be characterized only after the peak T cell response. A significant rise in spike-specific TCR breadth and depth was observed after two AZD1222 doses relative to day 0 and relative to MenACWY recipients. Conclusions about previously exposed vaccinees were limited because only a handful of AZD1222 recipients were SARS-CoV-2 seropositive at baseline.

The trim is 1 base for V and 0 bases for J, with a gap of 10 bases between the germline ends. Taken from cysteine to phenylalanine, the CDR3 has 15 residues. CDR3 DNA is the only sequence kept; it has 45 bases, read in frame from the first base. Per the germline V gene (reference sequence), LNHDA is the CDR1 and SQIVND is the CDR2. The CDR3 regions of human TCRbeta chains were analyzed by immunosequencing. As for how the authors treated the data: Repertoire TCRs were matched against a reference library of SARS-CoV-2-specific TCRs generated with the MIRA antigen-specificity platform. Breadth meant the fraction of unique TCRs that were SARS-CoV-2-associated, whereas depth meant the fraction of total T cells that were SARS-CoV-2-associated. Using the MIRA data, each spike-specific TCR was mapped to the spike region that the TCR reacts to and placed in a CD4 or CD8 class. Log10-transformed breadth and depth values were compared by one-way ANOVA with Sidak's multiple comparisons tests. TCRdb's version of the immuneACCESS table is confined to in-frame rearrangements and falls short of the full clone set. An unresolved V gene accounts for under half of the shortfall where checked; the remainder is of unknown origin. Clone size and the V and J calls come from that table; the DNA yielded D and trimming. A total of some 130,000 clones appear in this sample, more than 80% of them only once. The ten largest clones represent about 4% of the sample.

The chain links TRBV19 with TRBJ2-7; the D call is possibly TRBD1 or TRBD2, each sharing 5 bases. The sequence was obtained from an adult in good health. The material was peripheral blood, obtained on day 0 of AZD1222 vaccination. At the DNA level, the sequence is TGTGCCAGTAGTATAGTACCAGGGAGCTCCTACGAGCAGTACTTC. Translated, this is CASSIVPGSSYEQYF.